Reported below is one T cell receptor beta chain. The junction does not match germline at one end; this may be a read error. The data derive from a study of CD8 T cells in Susac syndrome. Reverse transcription used roughly 0.45 to 1 ug RNA and random hexamers. TCRdb re-analysed the immunoSEQ multiplex PCR reads in MiXCR, keeping a single row per CDR3 protein. The sample has approximately 120,000 distinct CDR3 sequences, 90% to 98% seen once. CDR3 size: 14 residues. CDR1 is ENHRY, CDR2 SYGVKD, per germline. This chain links TRBV10-3 with TRBJ1-1; no clear D. The source material was CD4+ T cells from PBMCs. This sequence was found in a human donor in good health. This chain's CDR3 is CAISDREVSTETFF. The CDR3 region has the DNA TGTGCCATCAGTGATAGGGAGGTGAGCACTGAAACTTTCTTT.